This T cell receptor (beta chain) was obtained from a study of T cell responses to AZD1222 COVID-19 vaccine. The V end was cut by 3 bases, the J end by 0 bases, with 15 bases between. The CDR3 runs to 17 residues. Second-dose timings of about 4 or about 12 weeks were pooled. The table came from immunoSEQ multiplex PCR; TCRdb's copy has only in-frame clones and leaves some out. The table lists roughly 110,000 clones, around 90% of them singletons. The study, taken as a whole, reports: All repertoire sampling was performed exclusively after the peak T cell response.

As regards this clone: What it binds is unknown.

The starting material was peripheral blood, obtained 28 days after the second AZD1222 dose. This clonotype was sampled from an adult who received the AZD1222 COVID-19 vaccine. V is TRBV5-7 and J is TRBJ1-4, with a possible D match to TRBD1 (5 bases). TRBV5-7 is known as an ORF, though its function is uncertain. The DNA of the CDR3 is TGTGCCAGCAGCTCCGGGACGGGATTAACAACTAATGAAAAACTGTTTTTT. Amino acid sequence: CASSSGTGLTTNEKLFF.